A selection of T cell receptor beta chains follows, all from one sample in a study of post-analysis software for immune sequencing data. Each CDR3 protein gets one entry after TCRdb re-called the PCR reads with MiXCR. Of some 700,000 distinct CDR3 sequences listed, 55% to 70% were seen once; the top ten hold around 11%. Sequenced: blood. All receptors derive from a girl aged 2 to 9 with multiple sclerosis. Both conserved end residues are part of each CDR3. The order of the fields is D gene, J gene, V gene, clone size, CDR3 protein, CDR3 DNA. The D gene is left open where the match is weak. Size is omitted from some rows. Given values are once, few, many or a class for expanded clones.

d_gene: TRBD1
j_gene: TRBJ2-6
v_gene: TRBV29-1
abundance: .
CDR3aa: CSAAGTGRDGANILTF
CDR3nt: TGCAGCGCTGCCGGGACAGGTCGTGATGGGGCCAACATCCTGACTTTC

d_gene: .
j_gene: TRBJ2-6
v_gene: TRBV4-3
abundance: few
CDR3aa: CASSQERGSGANVLTF
CDR3nt: TGCGCCAGCAGCCAAGAAAGGGGTTCTGGGGCCAACGTCCTGACTTTC

d_gene: TRBD1
j_gene: TRBJ2-1
v_gene: TRBV12-3/TRBV12-4
abundance: few
CDR3aa: CASSFGQGILDEQFF
CDR3nt: TGTGCCAGCAGTTTCGGACAGGGCATATTGGATGAGCAGTTCTTC

d_gene: .
j_gene: TRBJ2-5
v_gene: TRBV4-1
abundance: .
CDR3aa: CASSHPAWGRTQYF
CDR3nt: TGCGCCAGCAGCCACCCAGCTTGGGGCCGGACCCAGTACTTC

d_gene: TRBD1
j_gene: TRBJ2-6
v_gene: TRBV20-1
abundance: once
CDR3aa: CSARDSGQSFSGANVLTF
CDR3nt: TGCAGTGCTAGAGATTCGGGACAGTCTTTCTCTGGGGCCAACGTCCTGACTTTC

d_gene: TRBD2
j_gene: TRBJ2-3
v_gene: TRBV12-3/TRBV12-4
abundance: few
CDR3aa: CASSSNRLAATDTQYF
CDR3nt: TGTGCCAGCAGTTCAAATAGACTAGCGGCCACAGATACGCAGTATTTT

d_gene: .
j_gene: TRBJ2-3
v_gene: TRBV12-3/TRBV12-4
abundance: .
CDR3aa: CASSFWQVDTDTQYF
CDR3nt: TGTGCCAGCAGTTTTTGGCAGGTGGACACAGATACGCAGTATTTT

d_gene: TRBD2
j_gene: TRBJ2-4
v_gene: TRBV7-9
abundance: .
CDR3aa: CASSFTSGGPVNIQYF
CDR3nt: TGTGCCAGCAGCTTTACTAGCGGGGGGCCCGTAAACATTCAGTACTTC

d_gene: .
j_gene: TRBJ2-3
v_gene: TRBV2
abundance: .
CDR3aa: CASSVRDWNPDTQYF
CDR3nt: TGTGCCAGCAGTGTCCGGGACTGGAACCCAGATACGCAGTATTTT

d_gene: .
j_gene: TRBJ2-7
v_gene: TRBV5-1
abundance: once
CDR3aa: CASSVSPSTSYEQYF
CDR3nt: TGCGCCAGCAGCGTGAGCCCCTCTACCTCCTACGAGCAGTACTTC

d_gene: .
j_gene: TRBJ2-1
v_gene: TRBV20-1
abundance: .
CDR3aa: CSATNPGHLNYNEQFF
CDR3nt: TGCAGTGCCACCAACCCGGGACACCTTAACTACAATGAGCAGTTCTTC

d_gene: TRBD2
j_gene: TRBJ2-1
v_gene: TRBV5-1
abundance: few
CDR3aa: CASSLVAGVLQEQFF
CDR3nt: TGCGCCAGCAGCTTAGTAGCGGGAGTACTCCAGGAGCAGTTCTTC

d_gene: TRBD2
j_gene: TRBJ2-7
v_gene: TRBV30
abundance: .
CDR3aa: CAWSGPGLAGGPHEQYF
CDR3nt: TGTGCCTGGTCGGGCCCGGGACTAGCGGGAGGGCCTCACGAGCAGTACTTC

d_gene: TRBD1
j_gene: TRBJ2-7
v_gene: TRBV9
abundance: .
CDR3aa: CASSVDPGQGIRYEQYF
CDR3nt: TGTGCCAGCAGCGTGGATCCGGGACAGGGTATACGGTACGAGCAGTACTTC

d_gene: .
j_gene: TRBJ2-6
v_gene: TRBV10-3
abundance: .
CDR3aa: CAISESEGSGANVLTF
CDR3nt: TGTGCCATCAGTGAGTCGGAGGGCTCTGGGGCCAACGTCCTGACTTTC

d_gene: .
j_gene: TRBJ2-1
v_gene: TRBV6-2/TRBV6-3
abundance: few
CDR3aa: CASSYQGSYNEQFF
CDR3nt: TGTGCCAGCAGTTACCAGGGTTCCTACAATGAGCAGTTCTTC

d_gene: TRBD2
j_gene: TRBJ2-3
v_gene: TRBV4-1
abundance: .
CDR3aa: CASSHPGLAGEGSTDTQYF
CDR3nt: TGCGCCAGCAGCCATCCGGGACTAGCGGGAGAGGGTAGCACAGATACGCAGTATTTT

d_gene: .
j_gene: TRBJ2-1
v_gene: TRBV7-9
abundance: few
CDR3aa: CASSLEAQFF
CDR3nt: TGTGCCAGCAGCTTAGAGGCGCAGTTCTTC

d_gene: TRBD1
j_gene: TRBJ2-5
v_gene: TRBV15
abundance: .
CDR3aa: CATSSPLLGQGAEETQYF
CDR3nt: TGTGCCACCAGCAGCCCCTTATTAGGACAGGGGGCAGAAGAGACCCAGTACTTC

d_gene: TRBD2
j_gene: TRBJ2-3
v_gene: TRBV6-5
abundance: .
CDR3aa: CASSYSIGSIAGGDTDTQYF
CDR3nt: TGTGCCAGCAGTTACTCGATCGGGAGCATAGCGGGAGGGGACACAGATACGCAGTATTTT

d_gene: .
j_gene: TRBJ1-1
v_gene: TRBV6-2/TRBV6-3
abundance: few
CDR3aa: CASTVYLGTEAFF
CDR3nt: TGTGCCAGCACGGTTTACTTGGGCACTGAAGCTTTCTTT

d_gene: .
j_gene: TRBJ2-7
v_gene: TRBV20-1
abundance: many
CDR3aa: CSARGDKTYEQYF
CDR3nt: TGCAGTGCTAGAGGTGACAAGACCTACGAGCAGTACTTC

d_gene: .
j_gene: TRBJ2-3
v_gene: TRBV2
abundance: .
CDR3aa: CASTLSPHADTQYF
CDR3nt: TGTGCCAGCACCCTATCCCCCCACGCAGATACGCAGTATTTT

d_gene: .
j_gene: TRBJ2-1
v_gene: TRBV20-1
abundance: .
CDR3aa: CSVARGGTYNEQFF
CDR3nt: TGCAGTGTCGCACGGGGCGGGACCTACAATGAGCAGTTCTTC

d_gene: TRBD2
j_gene: TRBJ2-7
v_gene: TRBV12-3/TRBV12-4
abundance: .
CDR3aa: CASSYGTSGTLEQYF
CDR3nt: TGTGCCAGCAGTTACGGGACTAGCGGGACCCTCGAGCAGTACTTC

d_gene: .
j_gene: TRBJ2-7
v_gene: TRBV7-8
abundance: .
CDR3aa: CASSPYEQYF
CDR3nt: TGTGCCAGCAGCCCTTACGAGCAGTACTTC

d_gene: .
j_gene: TRBJ1-1
v_gene: TRBV29-1
abundance: few
CDR3aa: CSVRGPSAEAFF
CDR3nt: TGCAGCGTGAGGGGACCCTCGGCTGAAGCTTTCTTT

d_gene: .
j_gene: TRBJ1-1
v_gene: TRBV29-1
abundance: .
CDR3aa: CSVLGAEAFF
CDR3nt: TGCAGCGTTTTGGGAGCTGAAGCTTTCTTT

d_gene: .
j_gene: TRBJ2-1
v_gene: TRBV6-1
abundance: .
CDR3aa: CASSEDFISYNEQFF
CDR3nt: TGTGCCAGCAGTGAAGATTTCATCTCCTACAATGAGCAGTTCTTC

d_gene: TRBD2
j_gene: TRBJ2-1
v_gene: TRBV9
abundance: .
CDR3aa: CASSPASGRAGEQFF
CDR3nt: TGTGCCAGCAGCCCCGCTAGCGGGAGGGCCGGTGAGCAGTTCTTC

d_gene: .
j_gene: TRBJ2-7
v_gene: TRBV7-9
abundance: .
CDR3aa: CASVGGTSYEQYF
CDR3nt: TGTGCCAGCGTGGGGGGGACATCCTACGAGCAGTACTTC

d_gene: .
j_gene: TRBJ1-6
v_gene: TRBV10-3
abundance: few
CDR3aa: CAISESKVGSELHF
CDR3nt: TGTGCCATCAGTGAGTCGAAAGTGGGCAGCGAGCTCCACTTT

d_gene: .
j_gene: TRBJ2-1
v_gene: TRBV3-1
abundance: few
CDR3aa: CASSQSGLPTLNNEQFF
CDR3nt: TGTGCCAGCAGCCAATCGGGACTCCCCACCCTAAACAATGAGCAGTTCTTC

d_gene: TRBD1
j_gene: TRBJ1-2
v_gene: TRBV5-4
abundance: .
CDR3aa: CASSLAAQGNYGYTF
CDR3nt: TGTGCCAGCAGCTTAGCGGCACAGGGGAACTATGGCTACACCTTC

d_gene: .
j_gene: TRBJ2-1
v_gene: TRBV5-1
abundance: .
CDR3aa: CASSLRPSRGNEQFF
CDR3nt: TGCGCCAGCAGCTTGAGACCGTCGAGGGGAAATGAGCAGTTCTTC

d_gene: TRBD2
j_gene: TRBJ2-1
v_gene: TRBV7-3
abundance: .
CDR3aa: CASSLFAGGNKGQFF
CDR3nt: TGTGCCAGCAGCTTATTTGCGGGAGGCAATAAGGGGCAGTTCTTC

d_gene: .
j_gene: TRBJ2-7
v_gene: TRBV6-6
abundance: .
CDR3aa: CASSPYRQVHEQYF
CDR3nt: TGTGCCAGCAGCCCTTATAGACAGGTCCACGAGCAGTACTTC

d_gene: .
j_gene: TRBJ1-6
v_gene: TRBV20-1
abundance: few
CDR3aa: CSASQNRANNSPLHF
CDR3nt: TGCAGTGCTAGTCAGAACAGGGCCAATAATTCACCCCTCCACTTT

d_gene: .
j_gene: TRBJ1-4
v_gene: TRBV7-2
abundance: .
CDR3aa: CASSITGSNEKLFF
CDR3nt: TGTGCCAGCAGTATTACAGGGAGTAATGAAAAACTGTTTTTT

d_gene: TRBD1
j_gene: TRBJ2-1
v_gene: TRBV7-9
abundance: .
CDR3aa: CASRGTGGISEHNEQFF
CDR3nt: TGTGCCAGCAGAGGGACAGGGGGCATTAGCGAGCACAATGAGCAGTTCTTC

d_gene: TRBD2
j_gene: TRBJ2-1
v_gene: TRBV5-5
abundance: few
CDR3aa: CASGWTSASYNEQFF
CDR3nt: TGTGCCAGCGGGTGGACTAGCGCATCCTACAATGAGCAGTTCTTC

d_gene: .
j_gene: TRBJ2-5
v_gene: TRBV6-5
abundance: .
CDR3aa: CASSYRDTRQETQYF
CDR3nt: TGTGCCAGCAGTTATAGGGACACCCGCCAAGAGACCCAGTACTTC

d_gene: .
j_gene: TRBJ2-1
v_gene: TRBV6-2/TRBV6-3
abundance: few
CDR3aa: CASSYRLGVGSYNEQFF
CDR3nt: TGTGCCAGCAGTTACCGACTTGGGGTTGGATCCTACAATGAGCAGTTCTTC

d_gene: TRBD1
j_gene: TRBJ2-7
v_gene: TRBV29-1
abundance: few
CDR3aa: CSVRTGASYEQYF
CDR3nt: TGCAGCGTTCGGACAGGGGCCTCCTACGAGCAGTACTTC

d_gene: .
j_gene: TRBJ2-3
v_gene: TRBV15
abundance: .
CDR3aa: CATSQGNLGDTQYF
CDR3nt: TGTGCCACCAGCCAAGGAAATCTGGGGGATACGCAGTATTTT